Shown below are 10 T cell receptor beta chains from a single sample sequenced in a study of cytomegalovirus exposure and HLA in healthy donors. The PCR made use of 60 Vbeta and 13 Jbeta primers. Produced via immunoSEQ multiplex PCR; TCRdb's table is partial and in-frame only. The sample data list about 77,000 clones. Material: PBMCs. These receptors came from a man between 50 and 59 years old in good health and CMV-seropositive.

V usage is TRBV5-1 and J usage is TRBJ1-6; 7 nucleotides align to TRBD1. The germline CDR1 and CDR2 sequences are SGHRS and YFSETQ. The CDR3 length is 15 residues. With 3 bases clipped from V and 9 bases from J, the junction kept 9 bases outside the gene matches. Written as DNA, the CDR3 is TGCGCCAGCAGCTCAATTACAGGGGACCCTTCACCCCTCCACTTT. Translating gives CASSSITGDPSPLHF.

J is TRBJ1-1 and V is TRBV6-1; D not certain. Trimming took off 7 bases at V and 1 base at J, with 4 bases between the two ends. Germline CDR1 reads MNHNS; CDR2 reads SASEGT. The CDR3 runs to 11 residues. CDR3 sequence (DNA): TGTGCCAGCATCCAGAACACTGAAGCTTTCTTT. Its protein product is CASIQNTEAFF.

V usage is TRBV5-4 and J usage is TRBJ1-2; D may be TRBD1 (5 bases). The CDR3 extends over 13 amino acids. Deletions cut 1 base from V and 6 bases from J, with 10 bases between. CDR1 is SGHNT and CDR2 is YYREEE in the germline V gene (reference sequence). The CDR3 region is CASSLIRAHGYTF. Here the CDR3 DNA reads TGTGCCAGCAGCTTGATCAGGGCCCATGGCTACACCTTC.

The chain recombines TRBV9 with TRBJ2-3; 9 bases are a match to TRBD2. With V trimmed by 4 bases and J by 1 base, 7 bases remained unmatched. This CDR3 spans 16 amino acids. Germline V lookup: CDR1 SGDLS, CDR2 YYNGEE. The CDR3 sequence is CASSLIGTSRTDTQYF. The CDR3 DNA sequence: TGTGCCAGCAGCCTGATAGGGACTAGCCGCACAGATACGCAGTATTTT.

The V call is TRBV7-8, the J call TRBJ2-5, with 10 bases that match TRBD1. The germline V gene has CDR1 SGHVS and CDR2 FQNEAQ. This CDR3 contains 14 residues. V lost 5 bases, J lost 5 bases, and 5 bases stayed unmatched. The CDR3 region is CASSIPGQGETQYF. The CDR3 coding sequence is TGTGCCAGCAGCATTCCGGGACAGGGGGAGACCCAGTACTTC. The full variable domain, in which reference TRBV7-8 and TRBJ2-5 provide the parts outside the CDR3, is GAGVSQSPRYKVAKRGQDVALRCDPISGHVSLFWYQQALGQGPEFLTYFQNEAQLDKSGLPSDRFFAERPEGSVSTLKIQRTQQEDSAVYLCASSIPGQGETQYFGPGTRLLVL.

The V gene is TRBV5-6, the J gene TRBJ2-5; 7 nucleotides agree with TRBD2. The CDR3 sequence is 16 residues long. Germline CDR1 is SGHDT and CDR2 is YYEEEE. Trimming removed 0 bases from V and 0 bases from J; junction bases left unmatched: 5. CDR3 residues: CASSLVGGGYQETQYF. CDR3 sequence (DNA): TGTGCCAGCAGCTTGGTGGGGGGGGGTTACCAAGAGACCCAGTACTTC.

The chain employs TRBV27 and TRBJ2-5, with 9 bases that match TRBD1. The ends lost 5 bases at V and 5 bases at J; junction bases unmatched: 3. CDR3 size: 13 residues. Germline V gene sequence: CDR1 MNHEY, CDR2 SMNVEV (reference sequence). Here the CDR3 DNA reads TGTGCCAGCAGTACGACAGGGGGGGAGACCCAGTACTTC. Translating gives CASSTTGGETQYF.

The chain employs TRBV5-1 and TRBJ2-3, with 8 nucleotides matching TRBD1. The CDR3 length is 16 residues. The junction had 11 bases not matched to a gene; V was cut back by 4 bases and J by 4 bases. The germline gives CDR1 SGHRS, CDR2 YFSETQ. The chain's CDR3 is CASSPSRDRLADTQYF. The CDR3, as DNA: TGCGCCAGCAGCCCCTCCCGGGACAGGCTCGCAGATACGCAGTATTTT. The variable domain in full, with the rest retrieved from reference TRBV5-1 and TRBJ2-3, is KAGVTQTPRYLIKTRGQQVTLSCSPISGHRSVSWYQQTPGQGLQFLFEYFSETQRNKGNFPGRFSGRQFSNSRSEMNVSTLELGDSALYLCASSPSRDRLADTQYFGPGTRLTVL.

The V gene is TRBV10-3, the J gene TRBJ2-2, with no clear D. With 3 bases removed from V and 5 bases from J, the gap between germline ends came to 4 bases. The germline V gene has CDR1 ENHRY and CDR2 SYGVKD. The CDR3 is made up of 12 amino acids. CDR3 amino acids: CAISDLTGELFF. Here the CDR3 DNA reads TGTGCCATCAGTGACCTGACCGGGGAGCTGTTTTTT.

The rearrangement joins TRBV19 to TRBJ2-3; perhaps TRBD1 as D (5 bases). The CDR3 has 14 amino acids. V lost 1 base, J lost 5 bases, and 10 bases lay in between. CDR1 is LNHDA and CDR2 is SQIVND in the germline V gene (reference sequence). As DNA, the CDR3 is TGTGCCAGTAGTATAGGGGGCCGGATAGATACGCAGTATTTT. Translation: CASSIGGRIDTQYF.